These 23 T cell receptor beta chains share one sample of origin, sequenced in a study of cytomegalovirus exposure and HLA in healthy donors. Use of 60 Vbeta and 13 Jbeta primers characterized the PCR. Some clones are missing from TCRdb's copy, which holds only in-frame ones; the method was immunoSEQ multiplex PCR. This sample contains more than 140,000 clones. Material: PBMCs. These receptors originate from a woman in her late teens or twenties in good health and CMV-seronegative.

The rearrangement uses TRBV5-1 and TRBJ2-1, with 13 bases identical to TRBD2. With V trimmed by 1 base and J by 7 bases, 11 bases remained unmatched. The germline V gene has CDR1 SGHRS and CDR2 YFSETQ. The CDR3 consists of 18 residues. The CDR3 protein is CASSLYGATSGRINEQFF. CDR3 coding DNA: TGCGCCAGCAGCTTGTATGGTGCGACTAGCGGGAGGATAAATGAGCAGTTCTTC.

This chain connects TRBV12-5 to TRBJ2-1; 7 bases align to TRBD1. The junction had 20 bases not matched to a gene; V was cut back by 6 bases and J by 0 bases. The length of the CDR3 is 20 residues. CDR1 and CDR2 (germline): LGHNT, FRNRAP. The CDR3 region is CASGLSIRGRGIYSYNEQFF. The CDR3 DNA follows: TGTGCTAGTGGCTTGAGTATTAGGGGGCGAGGGATTTACTCCTACAATGAGCAGTTCTTC.

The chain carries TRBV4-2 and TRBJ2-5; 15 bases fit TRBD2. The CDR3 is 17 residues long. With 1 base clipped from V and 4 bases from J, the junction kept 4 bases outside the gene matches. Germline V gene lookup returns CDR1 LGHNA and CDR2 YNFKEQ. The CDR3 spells CASSQGGLAGGGETQYF. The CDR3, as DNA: TGTGCCAGCAGCCAAGGCGGACTAGCGGGAGGGGGAGAGACCCAGTACTTC.

In nucleotides, the CDR3 is TGTGCCAGTAGTCTACTAGCGGGAGGTTCAGATACGCAGTATTTT. Translation: CASSLLAGGSDTQYF. The chain uses TRBV19 and TRBJ2-3; TRBD2 agrees at 12 bases. CDR1 and CDR2 (germline): LNHDA, SQIVND (reference sequence). The V segment lost 5 bases and the J segment 4 bases; nucleotides outside the gene matches: 4. The CDR3 totals 15 residues.

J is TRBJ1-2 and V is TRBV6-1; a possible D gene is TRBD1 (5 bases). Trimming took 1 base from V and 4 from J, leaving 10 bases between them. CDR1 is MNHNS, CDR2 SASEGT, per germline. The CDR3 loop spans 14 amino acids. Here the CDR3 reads CASSEGEGSYGYTF. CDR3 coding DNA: TGTGCCAGCAGTGAAGGGGAGGGGAGCTATGGCTACACCTTC.

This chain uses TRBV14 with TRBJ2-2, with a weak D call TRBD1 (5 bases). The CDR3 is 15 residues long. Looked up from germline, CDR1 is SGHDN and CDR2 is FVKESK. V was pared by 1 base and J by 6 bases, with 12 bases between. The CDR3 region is CASSQAGLTAGELFF. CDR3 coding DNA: TGTGCCAGCAGCCAAGCAGGGTTAACGGCCGGGGAGCTGTTTTTT.

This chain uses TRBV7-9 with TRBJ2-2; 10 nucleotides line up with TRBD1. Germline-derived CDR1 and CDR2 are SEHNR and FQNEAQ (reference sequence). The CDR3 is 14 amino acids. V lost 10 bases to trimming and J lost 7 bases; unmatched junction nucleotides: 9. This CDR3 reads CANPRDRGNGELFF. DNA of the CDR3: TGTGCCAATCCGCGGGACAGGGGAAACGGGGAGCTGTTTTTT.

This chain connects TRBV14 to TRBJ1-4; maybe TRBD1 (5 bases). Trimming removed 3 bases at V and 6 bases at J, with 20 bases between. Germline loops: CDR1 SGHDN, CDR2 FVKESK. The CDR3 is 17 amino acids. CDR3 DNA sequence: TGTGCCAGCAGCCACACTCCCACCCCAGGGTCCTATGAAAAACTGTTTTTT. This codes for CASSHTPTPGSYEKLFF.

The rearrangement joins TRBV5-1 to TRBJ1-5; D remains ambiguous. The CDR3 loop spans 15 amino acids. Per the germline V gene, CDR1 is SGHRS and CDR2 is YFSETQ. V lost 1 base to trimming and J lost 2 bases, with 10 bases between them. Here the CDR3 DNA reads TGCGCCAGCAGCTTGAGTCCGGCGGGCAATCAGCCCCAGCATTTT. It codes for CASSLSPAGNQPQHF.

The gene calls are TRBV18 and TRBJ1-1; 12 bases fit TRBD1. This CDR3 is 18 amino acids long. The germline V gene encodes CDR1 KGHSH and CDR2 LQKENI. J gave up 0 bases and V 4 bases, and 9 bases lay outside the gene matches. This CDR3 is CASSLPPGQGAMNTEAFF. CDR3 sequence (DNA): TGTGCCAGCTCACTCCCACCGGGACAGGGGGCGATGAACACTGAAGCTTTCTTT. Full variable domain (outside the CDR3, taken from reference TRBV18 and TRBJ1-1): NAGVMQNPRHLVRRRGQEARLRCSPMKGHSHVYWYRQLPEEGLKFMVYLQKENIIDESGMPKERFSAEFPKEGPSILRIQQVVRGDSAAYFCASSLPPGQGAMNTEAFFGQGTRLTVV.

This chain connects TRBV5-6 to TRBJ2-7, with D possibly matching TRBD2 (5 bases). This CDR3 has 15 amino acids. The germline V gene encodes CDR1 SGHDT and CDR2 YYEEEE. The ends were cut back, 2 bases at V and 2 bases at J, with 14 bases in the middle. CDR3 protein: CASSFSGKIPYEQYF. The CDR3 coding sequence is TGTGCCAGCAGCTTCTCCGGGAAAATCCCCTACGAGCAGTACTTC.

This CDR3 is CASSQDEGGRYYEQYF. The CDR3 bases are TGTGCCAGCAGCCAAGATGAGGGCGGGAGGTACTACGAGCAGTACTTC. This chain connects TRBV4-2 to TRBJ2-5, with 8 bases fitting TRBD2. The DNA matches TRBJ2-7 better at its end, which makes the J call doubtful. This CDR3 comprises 16 residues. Germline loops: CDR1 LGHNA, CDR2 YNFKEQ.

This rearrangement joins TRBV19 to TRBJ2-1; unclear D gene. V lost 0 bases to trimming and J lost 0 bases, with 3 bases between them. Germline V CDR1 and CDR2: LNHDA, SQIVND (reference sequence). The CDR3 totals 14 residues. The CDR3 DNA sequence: TGTGCCAGTAGTATAGAGCGCTCCTACAATGAGCAGTTCTTC. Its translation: CASSIERSYNEQFF.

The CDR3 sequence is CASSLVLGGTDTQYF. CDR3 DNA: TGCGCCAGCAGCTTGGTTCTGGGGGGGACAGATACGCAGTATTTT. The rearrangement uses TRBV5-1 and TRBJ2-3, with 7 nucleotides matching TRBD2. Germline V gene sequence: CDR1 SGHRS, CDR2 YFSETQ. Trimming at V came to 0 bases and at J to 3 bases, leaving 4 bases not matched to a gene. The CDR3 extends over 15 amino acids.

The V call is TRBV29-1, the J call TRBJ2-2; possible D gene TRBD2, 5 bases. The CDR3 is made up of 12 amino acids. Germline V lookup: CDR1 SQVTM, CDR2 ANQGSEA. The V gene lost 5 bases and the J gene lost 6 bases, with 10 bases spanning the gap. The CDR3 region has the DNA TGCAGCGTTTGGGAGTTCGCCGGGGAGCTGTTTTTT. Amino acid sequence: CSVWEFAGELFF.

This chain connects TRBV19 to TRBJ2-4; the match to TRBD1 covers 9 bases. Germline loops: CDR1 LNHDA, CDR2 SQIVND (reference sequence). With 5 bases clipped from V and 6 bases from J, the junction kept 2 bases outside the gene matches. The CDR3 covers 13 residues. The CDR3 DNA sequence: TGTGCCAGTAGTTCGGGACAGGGAAACATTCAGTACTTC. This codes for CASSSGQGNIQYF.

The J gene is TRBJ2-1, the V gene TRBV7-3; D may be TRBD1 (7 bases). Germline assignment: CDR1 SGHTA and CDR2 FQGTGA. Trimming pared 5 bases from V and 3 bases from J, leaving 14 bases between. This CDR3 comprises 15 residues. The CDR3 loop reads CASSPRQGGYNEQFF. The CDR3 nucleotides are TGTGCCAGCAGCCCTAGGCAGGGGGGCTACAATGAGCAGTTCTTC.

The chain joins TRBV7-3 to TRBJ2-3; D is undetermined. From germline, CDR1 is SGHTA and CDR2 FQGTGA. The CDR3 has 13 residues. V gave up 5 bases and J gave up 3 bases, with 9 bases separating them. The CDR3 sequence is CASSDTTTDTQYF. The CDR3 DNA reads TGTGCCAGCAGCGATACTACGACAGATACGCAGTATTTT.

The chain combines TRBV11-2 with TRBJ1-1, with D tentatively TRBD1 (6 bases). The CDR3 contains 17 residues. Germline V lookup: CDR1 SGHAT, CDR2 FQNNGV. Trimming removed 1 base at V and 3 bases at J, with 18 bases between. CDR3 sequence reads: CASSLGRRGPGDTEAFF. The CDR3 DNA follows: TGTGCCAGCAGCTTAGGGCGGCGTGGGCCAGGGGACACTGAAGCTTTCTTT.

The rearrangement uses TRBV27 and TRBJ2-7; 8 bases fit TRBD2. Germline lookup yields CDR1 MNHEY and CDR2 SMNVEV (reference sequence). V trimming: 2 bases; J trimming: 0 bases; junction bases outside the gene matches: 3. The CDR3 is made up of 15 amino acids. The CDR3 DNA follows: TGTGCCAGCAGTTTAGCGGGAGGACCCTCCTACGAGCAGTACTTC. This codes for CASSLAGGPSYEQYF.

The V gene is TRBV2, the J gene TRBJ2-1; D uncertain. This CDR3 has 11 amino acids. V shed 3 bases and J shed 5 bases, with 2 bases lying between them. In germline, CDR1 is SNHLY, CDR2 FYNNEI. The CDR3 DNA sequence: TGTGCCAGCAGTGACGACAATGAGCAGTTCTTC. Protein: CASSDDNEQFF. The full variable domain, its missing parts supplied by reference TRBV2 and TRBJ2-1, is EPEVTQTPSHQVTQMGQEVILRCVPISNHLYFYWYRQILGQKVEFLVSFYNNEISEKSEIFDDQFSVERPDGSNFTLKIRSTKLEDSAMYFCASSDDNEQFFGPGTRLTVL.

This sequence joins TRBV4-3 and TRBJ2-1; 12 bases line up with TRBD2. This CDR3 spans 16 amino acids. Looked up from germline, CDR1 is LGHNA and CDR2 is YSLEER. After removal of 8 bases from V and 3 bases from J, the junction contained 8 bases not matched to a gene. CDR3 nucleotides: TGCGCCAGCCAGAGACTAGCGGGAGTAGGCTACAATGAGCAGTTCTTC. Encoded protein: CASQRLAGVGYNEQFF.

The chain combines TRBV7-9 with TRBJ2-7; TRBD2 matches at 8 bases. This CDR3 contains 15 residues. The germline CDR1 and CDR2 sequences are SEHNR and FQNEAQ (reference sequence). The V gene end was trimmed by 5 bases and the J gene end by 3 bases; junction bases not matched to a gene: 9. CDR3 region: CASSPPGGRIYEQYF. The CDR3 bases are TGTGCCAGCAGCCCCCCAGGCGGGAGGATCTACGAGCAGTACTTC.